One and the same sample provided the 26 T cell receptor beta chains below, sequenced in a study of T cell responses to AZD1222 COVID-19 vaccine (dated by TCRdb to the early 2020s). Preparation of the library involved the immunoSEQ multiplex PCR assay. The immuneACCESS repertoire file appears here via TCRdb, limited to in-frame rearrangements. These files lack a portion of the clones; in checked studies, under half of the deficit traces to unresolved V genes, and the cause of the others is not known. For this sample there are more than 95,000 clones; roughly 88% appear just once. The ten largest clones capture over 6.5% of the sample. Interpreted using the paper, the time point label stands for: baseline before first vaccination. Here the sequenced sample was peripheral blood, taken on day 0 of AZD1222 vaccination. Receptors were obtained from an adult in good health.

The CDR3 DNA reads TGTGCCAGCAGTCGGACGGATTACTACAATGAGCAGTTCTTC. Residues: CASSRTDYYNEQFF. V usage is TRBV6-5 and J usage is TRBJ2-1; D remains unclear. V gave up 5 bases and J gave up 3 bases, with 11 bases separating them. Germline V gene lookup returns CDR1 MNHEY and CDR2 SVGAGI. The CDR3 runs 14 residues.

The chain links TRBV28 to TRBJ2-3; TRBD2 agrees at 12 bases. Per the germline V gene, CDR1 is MDHEN and CDR2 is SYDVKM. The junction had 11 bases not matched to a gene; V was cut back by 7 bases and J by 6 bases. The CDR3 covers 16 residues. The CDR3 loop is CASTPALAGGQDTQYF. CDR3 nucleotides: TGTGCCAGCACCCCTGCGCTAGCGGGGGGGCAGGATACGCAGTATTTT.

The gene calls are TRBV7-2 and TRBJ2-5; D may be TRBD1 (6 bases). Looked up from germline, CDR1 is SGHTA and CDR2 is FQGNSA. With 5 bases removed from V and 4 bases from J, the gap between germline ends came to 17 bases. The CDR3 extends over 15 amino acids. The CDR3 bases are TGTGCCAGCAGCACCGCAGGGGCTCAAGGAGAGACCCAGTACTTC. As protein: CASSTAGAQGETQYF.

The chain recombines TRBV29-1 with TRBJ2-3; D is ambiguous. The germline CDR1 and CDR2 sequences are SQVTM and ANQGSEA. Trimming cost V 0 bases and J 14 bases, with 9 bases left between them. The CDR3 sequence is 10 residues long. The CDR3 reads CSVEDAARYF. The CDR3 DNA sequence: TGCAGCGTTGAAGATGCCGCGCGGTATTTT.

The chain couples TRBV3-1 (or the pseudogene TRBV3-2) to TRBJ1-5; no clear D gene. The CDR3 length is 13 residues. The ends were cut back, 4 bases at V and 8 bases at J, with 12 bases in the middle. The germline V gene encodes CDR1 LGHDT and CDR2 YNNKEL (reference sequence). CDR3 nucleotides: TGTGCCAGCAGCCCCCAACGAGCGAAGCCCCAGCATTTT. This sequence encodes CASSPQRAKPQHF.

CDR3 region: CASSWQGLGGYTF. The DNA for the CDR3 is TGTGCCAGCAGCTGGCAGGGCCTTGGGGGCTACACCTTC. The chain couples TRBV7-2 to TRBJ1-2; perhaps TRBD1 as D (5 bases). The CDR3 runs 13 residues. Germline CDR1 SGHTA, CDR2 FQGNSA. With 4 bases removed from V and 8 bases from J, the gap between germline ends came to 14 bases.

The chain has TRBV14 and TRBJ1-1, with D hard to call. The CDR3 runs 13 residues. Trimming pared 0 bases from V and 11 bases from J, leaving 13 bases between. Germline CDR1 is SGHDN and CDR2 is FVKESK. In DNA, the CDR3 is TGTGCCAGCAGCCAAGATTGGGGTAATCCGGCTTTCTTT. Encoded protein: CASSQDWGNPAFF.

The rearrangement links TRBV2 to TRBJ2-7, with D perhaps TRBD2 (5 bases). V dropped 6 bases and J dropped 6 bases, with 21 bases sitting between them. CDR1 is SNHLY and CDR2 is FYNNEI in the germline V gene. The CDR3 has 15 residues. Here the CDR3 reads CASRQPRGKVGEQYF. The DNA for the CDR3 is TGTGCCAGCAGGCAACCCCGGGGTAAGGTGGGCGAGCAGTACTTC.

The rearrangement joins TRBV9 to TRBJ2-7; 7 nucleotides match TRBD2. The V segment lost 2 bases and the J segment 4 bases; nucleotides outside the gene matches: 9. Per the germline V gene, CDR1 is SGDLS and CDR2 is YYNGEE. The CDR3 extends over 15 amino acids. CDR3 residues: CASSVSLSGAYEQYF. The CDR3 DNA reads as TGTGCCAGCAGCGTTTCACTAAGCGGGGCATACGAGCAGTACTTC.

This sequence joins TRBV7-9 and TRBJ1-3, with D hard to call. Germline assignment: CDR1 SEHNR and CDR2 FQNEAQ (reference sequence). This CDR3 is 19 amino acids long. Trimming removed 5 bases at V and 1 base at J, with 24 bases between. CDR3 residues: CASSPSQVWVLRSGNTIYF. The CDR3 nucleotides are TGTGCCAGCAGCCCGTCGCAGGTTTGGGTGCTTAGGTCTGGAAACACCATATATTTT.

The V gene is TRBV4-3, the J gene TRBJ1-1; D perhaps matches TRBD1 (5 bases). The CDR3 spans 13 residues. CDR1 LGHNA and CDR2 YSLEER come from the germline V gene. Between the trimmed V and J ends, which lost 3 bases and 1 base, there was a span of 6 bases. Written as DNA, the CDR3 is TGCGCCAGCAGCCAGGACAAGAACACTGAAGCTTTCTTT. It codes for CASSQDKNTEAFF.

V gene TRBV4-2 combines with J gene TRBJ2-1; D might be TRBD2 (6 bases). This CDR3 is 16 amino acids long. Trimming left V 1 base short and J 5 bases short, with 15 bases between. Germline V lookup: CDR1 LGHNA, CDR2 YNFKEQ. The CDR3 DNA reads TGTGCCAGCAGCCAAGTCGGTCGGCGGGATGACAATGAGCAGTTCTTC. Its translation is CASSQVGRRDDNEQFF.

This chain connects TRBV9 to TRBJ1-2; D remains ambiguous. The germline V gene has CDR1 SGDLS and CDR2 YYNGEE. The V gene lost 7 bases and the J gene lost 4 bases, with 17 bases spanning the gap. This CDR3 has 14 residues. Here the CDR3 DNA reads TGTGCCAGCTCTGAGGGCAGGATGCCCTATGGCTACACCTTC. The encoded protein is CASSEGRMPYGYTF.

The chain uses TRBV7-9 and TRBJ2-5; TRBD2 is a possible D gene (6 bases). The germline gives CDR1 SEHNR, CDR2 FQNEAQ (reference sequence). The CDR3 sequence is 16 residues long. V was shortened by 5 bases and J by 5 bases, with 21 bases between the two germline ends. The CDR3 DNA follows: TGTGCCAGCAGCCCACCGACTTTGGCGGGGCCGGAGACCCAGTACTTC. The encoded protein is CASSPPTLAGPETQYF.

This clone was recorded a few times. The V call is TRBV18, the J call TRBJ1-2; 7 bases are shared with TRBD1. Unmatched junction bases numbered 2, after V lost 4 bases and J lost 6 bases. The CDR3 is 12 amino acids. The germline gives CDR1 KGHSH, CDR2 LQKENI. This chain's CDR3 is CASSLDRDGYTF. CDR3 nucleotide sequence: TGTGCCAGCTCACTCGACAGGGATGGCTACACCTTC.

V usage is TRBV28 and J usage is TRBJ2-5; D unclear. Trimming pared 5 bases from V and 2 bases from J, leaving 18 bases between. The CDR3 is 16 residues long. From germline, CDR1 is MDHEN and CDR2 SYDVKM. The CDR3 loop is CASSPDWTASQETQYF. DNA of the CDR3: TGTGCCAGCAGTCCGGATTGGACGGCTAGTCAAGAGACCCAGTACTTC.

DNA of the CDR3: TGTGCCAGCACCCTCGGAGGCTTGAACACTGAAGCTTTCTTT. Protein product: CASTLGGLNTEAFF. The chain links TRBV6-5 to TRBJ1-1, with D hard to call. Trimming removed 7 bases from V and 0 bases from J, with 12 bases in between. CDR3 size: 14 residues. Germline-derived CDR1 and CDR2 are MNHEY and SVGAGI.

The sample holds one count of this clone. The chain employs TRBV18 and TRBJ1-1; TRBD1 aligns across 7 bases. From germline, CDR1 is KGHSH and CDR2 LQKENI. This CDR3 is built from 15 residues. V was pared by 2 bases and J by 5 bases, with 8 bases of the junction left unmatched. CDR3 nucleotides: TGTGCCAGCTCACCAGATATTGCCAGGGGGACTGAAGCTTTCTTT. Translating gives CASSPDIARGTEAFF.

This chain connects TRBV2 to TRBJ2-1, with unresolved D. The V gene's germline CDR1 is SNHLY and CDR2 FYNNEI. Trimming pared 3 bases from V and 8 bases from J, leaving 14 bases between. The CDR3 sequence is 14 residues long. CDR3 residues: CASSDSSTLDEQFF. In DNA form, the CDR3 reads TGTGCCAGCAGTGACTCCAGCACCCTAGATGAGCAGTTCTTC.

This clone was found once. This sequence joins TRBV24-1 and TRBJ2-2; 11 bases are shared with TRBD2. Germline V gene data show CDR1 as KGHDR and CDR2 as SFDVKD. Trimming at V came to 5 bases and at J to 8 bases, leaving 12 bases not matched to a gene. This CDR3 has 17 residues. Written as DNA, the CDR3 is TGTGCCACCAGTGTCGTTAGCGGGAGGGCCCGGACTGGGGAGCTGTTTTTT. It translates to CATSVVSGRARTGELFF.

V and J are TRBV11-2 and TRBJ2-1; a possible D gene is TRBD2 (5 bases). The V gene lost 1 base and the J gene lost 5 bases, with 9 bases spanning the gap. Germline CDR1 SGHAT, CDR2 FQNNGV. CDR3 size: 14 residues. This chain's CDR3 is CASSLVGVHNEQFF. CDR3 coding DNA: TGTGCCAGCAGCTTAGTCGGGGTCCACAATGAGCAGTTCTTC.

This rearrangement joins TRBV5-1 to TRBJ1-4, with TRBD1 matching over 9 bases. Losses at the gene ends were 5 bases for V and 4 bases for J; bases not matched to a gene: 3. Germline V gene lookup returns CDR1 SGHRS and CDR2 YFSETQ. CDR3 length: 14 amino acids. This CDR3 reads CASRRTGDNEKLFF. For the CDR3, the DNA is TGCGCCAGCAGGCGGACAGGGGATAATGAAAAACTGTTTTTT.

The chain recombines TRBV4-3 with TRBJ2-1; D uncertain. Trimming cost V 0 bases and J 6 bases, with 18 bases left between them. CDR1 is LGHNA, CDR2 YSLEER, per germline. This CDR3 has 17 amino acids. The CDR3 nucleotides read TGCGCCAGCAGCCAAGATATGGGGAACAGAGGAACCAATGAGCAGTTCTTC. This codes for CASSQDMGNRGTNEQFF.

V is TRBV3-1 (or the pseudogene TRBV3-2) and J is TRBJ2-7; TRBD2 aligns across 8 bases. This CDR3 has 16 residues. The V and J ends lost 4 bases and 2 bases, in that order; junction bases with no gene match: 10. Germline loops: CDR1 LGHDT, CDR2 YNNKEL (reference sequence). CDR3 DNA sequence: TGTGCCAGCAGCCCCCGCCTGAACGGGGGGGCCTACGAGCAGTACTTC. The encoded protein is CASSPRLNGGAYEQYF.

V gene TRBV5-1 combines with J gene TRBJ2-3; 8 positions match TRBD2. Germline trimming cut 3 bases from V and 4 bases from J; bases unmatched to any gene: 7. The V gene's germline CDR1 is SGHRS and CDR2 YFSETQ. This CDR3 has 15 residues. The CDR3 region is CASSWSGSGPDTQYF. CDR3 DNA: TGCGCCAGCAGCTGGAGCGGGAGTGGCCCAGATACGCAGTATTTT. Drawing the rest from reference TRBV5-1 and TRBJ2-3, the complete variable domain is KAGVTQTPRYLIKTRGQQVTLSCSPISGHRSVSWYQQTPGQGLQFLFEYFSETQRNKGNFPGRFSGRQFSNSRSEMNVSTLELGDSALYLCASSWSGSGPDTQYFGPGTRLTVL.

The chain combines TRBV7-9 with TRBJ2-3; 10 positions match TRBD2. V lost 3 bases and J lost 1; bases outside the gene matches: 4. The germline V gene has CDR1 SEHNR and CDR2 FQNEAQ (reference sequence). The CDR3 runs 16 residues. CDR3 coding DNA: TGTGCCAGCAGCTTCTTTACTAGCGGGGGCACAGATACGCAGTATTTT. Its protein product is CASSFFTSGGTDTQYF.